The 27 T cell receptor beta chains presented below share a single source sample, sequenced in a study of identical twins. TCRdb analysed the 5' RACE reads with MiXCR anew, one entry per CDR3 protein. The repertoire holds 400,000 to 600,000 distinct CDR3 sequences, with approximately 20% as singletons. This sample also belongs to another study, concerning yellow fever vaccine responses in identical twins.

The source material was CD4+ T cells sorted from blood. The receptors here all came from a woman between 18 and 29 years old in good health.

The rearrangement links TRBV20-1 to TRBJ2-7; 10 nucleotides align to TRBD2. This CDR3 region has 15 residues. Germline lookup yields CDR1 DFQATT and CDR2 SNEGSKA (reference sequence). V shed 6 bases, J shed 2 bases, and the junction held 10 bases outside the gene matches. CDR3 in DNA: TGCAGTGCCAAATCCGGGACTAGCGCGACCTACGAGCAGTACTTC. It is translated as CSAKSGTSATYEQYF.

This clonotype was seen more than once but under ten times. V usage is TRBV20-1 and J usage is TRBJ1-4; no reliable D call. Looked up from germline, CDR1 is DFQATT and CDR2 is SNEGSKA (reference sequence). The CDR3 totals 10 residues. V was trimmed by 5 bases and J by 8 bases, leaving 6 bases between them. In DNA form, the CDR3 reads TGCAGTGCTGGCAGAGAAAAACTGTTTTTT. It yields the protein CSAGREKLFF.

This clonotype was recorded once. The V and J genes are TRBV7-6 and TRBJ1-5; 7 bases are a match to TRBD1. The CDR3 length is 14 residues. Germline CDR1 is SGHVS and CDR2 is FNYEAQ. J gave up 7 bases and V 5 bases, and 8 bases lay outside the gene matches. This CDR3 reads CASSAEGGEQPQHF. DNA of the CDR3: TGTGCCAGCAGCGCAGAAGGGGGCGAGCAGCCCCAGCATTTT.

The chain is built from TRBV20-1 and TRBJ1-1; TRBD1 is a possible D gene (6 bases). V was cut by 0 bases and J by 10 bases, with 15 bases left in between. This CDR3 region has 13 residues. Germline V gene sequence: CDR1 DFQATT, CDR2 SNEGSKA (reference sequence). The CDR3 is CSARDWAGEGAFF. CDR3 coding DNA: TGCAGTGCTAGAGATTGGGCAGGGGAGGGAGCTTTCTTT.

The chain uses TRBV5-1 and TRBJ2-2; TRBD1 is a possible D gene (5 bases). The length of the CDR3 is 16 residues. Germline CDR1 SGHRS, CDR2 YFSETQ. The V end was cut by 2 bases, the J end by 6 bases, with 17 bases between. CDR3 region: CASSLTADSAPGELFF. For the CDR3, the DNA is TGCGCCAGCAGCTTAACAGCCGACAGTGCCCCCGGGGAGCTGTTTTTT. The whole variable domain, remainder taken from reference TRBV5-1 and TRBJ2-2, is KAGVTQTPRYLIKTRGQQVTLSCSPISGHRSVSWYQQTPGQGLQFLFEYFSETQRNKGNFPGRFSGRQFSNSRSEMNVSTLELGDSALYLCASSLTADSAPGELFFGEGSRLTVL.

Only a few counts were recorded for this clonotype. The chain's CDR3 is CASSWGPKNTGELFF. DNA of the CDR3: TGTGCCAGCAGCTGGGGACCAAAGAACACCGGGGAGCTGTTTTTT. This chain uses TRBV6-1 with TRBJ2-2, with D perhaps given as TRBD1 or TRBD2 (5 bases each). V gave up 6 bases and J gave up 1 base, with 12 bases separating them. Germline assignment: CDR1 MNHNS and CDR2 SASEGT. The CDR3 runs to 15 residues.

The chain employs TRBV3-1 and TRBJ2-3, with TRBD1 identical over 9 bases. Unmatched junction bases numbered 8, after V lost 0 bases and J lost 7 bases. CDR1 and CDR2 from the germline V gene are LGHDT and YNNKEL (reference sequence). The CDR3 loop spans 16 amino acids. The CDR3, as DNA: TGTGCCAGCAGCCAAGATTTGGGACAGGGCCGAAATACGCAGTATTTT. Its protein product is CASSQDLGQGRNTQYF.

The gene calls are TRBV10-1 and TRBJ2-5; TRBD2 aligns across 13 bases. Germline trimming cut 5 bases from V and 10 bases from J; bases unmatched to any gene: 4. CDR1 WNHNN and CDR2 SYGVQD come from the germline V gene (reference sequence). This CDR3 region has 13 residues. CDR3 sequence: CASSSGLAGIQYF. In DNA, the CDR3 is TGCGCCAGCAGTTCGGGACTAGCGGGGATCCAGTACTTC.

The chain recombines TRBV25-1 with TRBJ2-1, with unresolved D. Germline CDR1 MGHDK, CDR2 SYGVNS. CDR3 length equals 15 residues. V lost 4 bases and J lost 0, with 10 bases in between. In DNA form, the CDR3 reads TGTGCCAGCAGTGGACTCTATAGCTCCTACAATGAGCAGTTCTTC. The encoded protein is CASSGLYSSYNEQFF.

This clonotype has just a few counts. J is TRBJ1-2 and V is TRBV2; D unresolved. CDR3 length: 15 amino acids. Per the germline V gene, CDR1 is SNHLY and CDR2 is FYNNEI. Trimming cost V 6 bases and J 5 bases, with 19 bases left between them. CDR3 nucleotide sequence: TGTGCCAGCAGCGACGGCCGGGATACGATTTATGGCTACACCTTC. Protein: CASSDGRDTIYGYTF.

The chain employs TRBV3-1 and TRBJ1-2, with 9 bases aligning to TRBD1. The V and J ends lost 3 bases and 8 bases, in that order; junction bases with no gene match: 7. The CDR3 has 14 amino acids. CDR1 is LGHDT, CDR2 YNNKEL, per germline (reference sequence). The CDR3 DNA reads TGTGCCAGCAGCCACGAACAGGGGGCGGGCGGCTACACCTTC. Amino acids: CASSHEQGAGGYTF. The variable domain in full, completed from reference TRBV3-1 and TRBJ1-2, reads DTAVSQTPKYLVTQMGNDKSIKCEQNLGHDTMYWYKQDSKKFLKIMFSYNNKELIINETVPNRFSPKSPDKAHLNLHINSLELGDSAVYFCASSHEQGAGGYTFGSGTRLTVV.

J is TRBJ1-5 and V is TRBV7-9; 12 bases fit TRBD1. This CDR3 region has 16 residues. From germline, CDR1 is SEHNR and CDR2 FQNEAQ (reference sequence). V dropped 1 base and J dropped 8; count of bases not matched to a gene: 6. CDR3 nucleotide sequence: TGTGCCAGCAGCTTAGAGGGGACAGGGGGCTGGGAGCCCCAGCATTTT. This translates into CASSLEGTGGWEPQHF.

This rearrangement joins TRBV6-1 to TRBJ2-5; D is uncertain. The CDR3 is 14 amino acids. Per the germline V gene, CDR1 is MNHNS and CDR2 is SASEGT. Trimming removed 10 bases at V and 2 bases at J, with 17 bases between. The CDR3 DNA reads TGTGCCACCACGGGCATAATCCTACAAGAGACCCAGTACTTC. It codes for CATTGIILQETQYF.

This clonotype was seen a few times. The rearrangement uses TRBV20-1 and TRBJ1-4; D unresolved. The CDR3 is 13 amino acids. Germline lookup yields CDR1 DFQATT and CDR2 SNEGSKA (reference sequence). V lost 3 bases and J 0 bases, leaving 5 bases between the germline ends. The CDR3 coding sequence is TGCAGTGCTAGCTTACCAACTAATGAAAAACTGTTTTTT. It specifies CSASLPTNEKLFF.

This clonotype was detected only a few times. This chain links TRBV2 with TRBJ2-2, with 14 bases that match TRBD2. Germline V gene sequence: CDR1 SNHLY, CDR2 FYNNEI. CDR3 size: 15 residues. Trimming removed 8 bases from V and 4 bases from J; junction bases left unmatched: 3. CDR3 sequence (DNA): TGTGCCAGCGCGACTAGCGGGAGGGTCACCGGGGAGCTGTTTTTT. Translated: CASATSGRVTGELFF.

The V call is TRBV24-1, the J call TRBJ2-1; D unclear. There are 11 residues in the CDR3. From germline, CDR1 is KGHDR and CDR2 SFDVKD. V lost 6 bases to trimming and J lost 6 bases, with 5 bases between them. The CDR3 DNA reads TGTGCCACCAGTACCCCCAATGAGCAGTTCTTC. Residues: CATSTPNEQFF.

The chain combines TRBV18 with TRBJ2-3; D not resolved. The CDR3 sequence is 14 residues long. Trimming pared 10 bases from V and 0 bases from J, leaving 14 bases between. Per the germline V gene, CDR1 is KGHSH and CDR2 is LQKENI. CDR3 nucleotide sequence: TGTGCCACGCGGCGCGGTGGGAGCACAGATACGCAGTATTTT. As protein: CATRRGGSTDTQYF.

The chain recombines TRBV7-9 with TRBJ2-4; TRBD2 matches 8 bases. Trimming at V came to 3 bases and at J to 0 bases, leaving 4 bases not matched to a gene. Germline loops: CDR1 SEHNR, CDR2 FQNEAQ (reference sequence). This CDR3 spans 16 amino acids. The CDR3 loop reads CASSFGAGGAKNIQYF. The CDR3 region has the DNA TGTGCCAGCAGCTTCGGGGCGGGAGGAGCCAAAAACATTCAGTACTTC.

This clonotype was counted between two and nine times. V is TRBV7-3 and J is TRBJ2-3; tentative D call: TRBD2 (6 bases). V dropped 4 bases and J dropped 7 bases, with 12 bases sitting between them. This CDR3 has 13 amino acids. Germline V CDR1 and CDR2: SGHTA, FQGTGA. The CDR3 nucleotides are TGTGCCAGCAGCTCCGGCGGGGTCAATACGCAGTATTTT. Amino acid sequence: CASSSGGVNTQYF.

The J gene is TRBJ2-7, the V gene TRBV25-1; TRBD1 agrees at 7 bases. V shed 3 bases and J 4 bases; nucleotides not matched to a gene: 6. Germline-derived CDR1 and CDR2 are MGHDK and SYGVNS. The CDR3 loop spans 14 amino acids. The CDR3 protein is CASSDTGVRYEQYF. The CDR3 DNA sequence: TGTGCCAGCAGTGATACAGGGGTACGGTACGAGCAGTACTTC.

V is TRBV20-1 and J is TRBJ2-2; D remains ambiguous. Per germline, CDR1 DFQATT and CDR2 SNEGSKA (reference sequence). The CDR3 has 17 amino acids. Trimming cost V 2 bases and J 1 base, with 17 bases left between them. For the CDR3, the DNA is TGCAGTGCTAGAAAGTCAGCAATTATCGAGAACACCGGGGAGCTGTTTTTT. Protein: CSARKSAIIENTGELFF.

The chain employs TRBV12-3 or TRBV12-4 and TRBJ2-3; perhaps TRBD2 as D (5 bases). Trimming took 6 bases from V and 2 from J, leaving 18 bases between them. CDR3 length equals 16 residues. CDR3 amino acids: CASRPVLDWTTDTQYF. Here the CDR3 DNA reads TGTGCCAGCAGACCGGTACTAGATTGGACCACAGATACGCAGTATTTT.

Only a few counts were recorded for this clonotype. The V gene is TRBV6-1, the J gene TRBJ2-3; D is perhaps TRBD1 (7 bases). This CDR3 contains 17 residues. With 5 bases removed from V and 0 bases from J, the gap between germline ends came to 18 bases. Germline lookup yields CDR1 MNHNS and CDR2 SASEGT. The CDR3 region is CASSRKGAGQSTDTQYF. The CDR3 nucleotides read TGTGCCAGCAGTCGCAAGGGGGCGGGACAGAGCACAGATACGCAGTATTTT.

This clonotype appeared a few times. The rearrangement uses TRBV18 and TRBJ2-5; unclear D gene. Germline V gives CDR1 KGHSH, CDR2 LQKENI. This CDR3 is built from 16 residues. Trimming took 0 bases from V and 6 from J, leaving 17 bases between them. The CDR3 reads CASSPPGVRFAKTQYF. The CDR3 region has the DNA TGTGCCAGCTCACCACCGGGCGTCCGGTTTGCGAAGACCCAGTACTTC.

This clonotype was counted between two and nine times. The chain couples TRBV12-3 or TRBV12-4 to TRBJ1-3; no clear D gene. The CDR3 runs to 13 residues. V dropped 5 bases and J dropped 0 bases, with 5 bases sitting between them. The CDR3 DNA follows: TGTGCCAGCAGTCCGGCCTCTGGAAACACCATATATTTT. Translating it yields CASSPASGNTIYF.

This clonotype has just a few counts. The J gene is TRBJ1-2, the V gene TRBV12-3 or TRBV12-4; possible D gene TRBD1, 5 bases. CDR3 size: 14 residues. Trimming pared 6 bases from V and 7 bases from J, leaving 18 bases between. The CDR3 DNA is TGTGCCAGCAGCCTGGGGGGACCCACTGGTGGCTACACCTTC. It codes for CASSLGGPTGGYTF.

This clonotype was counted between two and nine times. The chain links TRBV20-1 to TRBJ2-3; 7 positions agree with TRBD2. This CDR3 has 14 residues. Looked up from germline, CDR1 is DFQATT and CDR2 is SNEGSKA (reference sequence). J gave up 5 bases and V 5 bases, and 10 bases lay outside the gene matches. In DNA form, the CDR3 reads TGCAGTGCTCAAGGACTAGGCGGACGAGATACGCAGTATTTT. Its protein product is CSAQGLGGRDTQYF.